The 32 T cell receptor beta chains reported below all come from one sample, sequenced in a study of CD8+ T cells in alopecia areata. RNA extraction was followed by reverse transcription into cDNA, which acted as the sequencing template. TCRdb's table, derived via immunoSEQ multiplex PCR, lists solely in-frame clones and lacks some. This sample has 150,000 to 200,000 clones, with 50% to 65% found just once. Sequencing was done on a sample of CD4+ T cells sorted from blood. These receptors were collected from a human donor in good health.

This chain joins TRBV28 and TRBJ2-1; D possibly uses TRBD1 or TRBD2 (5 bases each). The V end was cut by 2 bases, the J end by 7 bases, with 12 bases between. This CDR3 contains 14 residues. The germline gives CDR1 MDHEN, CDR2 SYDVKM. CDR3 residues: CASSLGTLRNEQFF. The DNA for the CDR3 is TGTGCCAGCAGTTTAGGGACCCTCCGGAATGAGCAGTTCTTC.

This chain's CDR3 is CSVENPNPYNEQFF. The CDR3 bases are TGCAGCGTTGAAAACCCCAACCCCTACAATGAGCAGTTCTTC. This sequence joins TRBV29-1 and TRBJ2-1; D is undetermined. The germline gives CDR1 SQVTM, CDR2 ANQGSEA. V lost 2 bases to trimming and J lost 2 bases, with 10 bases between them. This CDR3 region has 14 residues.

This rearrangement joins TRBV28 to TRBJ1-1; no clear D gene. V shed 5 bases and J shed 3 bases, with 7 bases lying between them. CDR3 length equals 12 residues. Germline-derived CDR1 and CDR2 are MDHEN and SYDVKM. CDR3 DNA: TGTGCCAGCAGTACCGTCTACACTGAAGCTTTCTTT. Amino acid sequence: CASSTVYTEAFF.

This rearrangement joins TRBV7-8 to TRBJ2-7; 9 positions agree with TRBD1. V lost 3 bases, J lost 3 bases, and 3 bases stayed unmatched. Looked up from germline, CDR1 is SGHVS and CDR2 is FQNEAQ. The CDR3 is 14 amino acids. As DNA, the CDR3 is TGTGCCAGCAGCTTCCGGGACAGGGACTACGAGCAGTACTTC. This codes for CASSFRDRDYEQYF.

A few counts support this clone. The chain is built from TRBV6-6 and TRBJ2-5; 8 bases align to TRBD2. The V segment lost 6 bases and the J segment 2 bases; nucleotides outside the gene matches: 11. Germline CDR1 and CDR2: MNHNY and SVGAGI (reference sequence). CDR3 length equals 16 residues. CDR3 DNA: TGTGCCAGCAGCCCACATTCGGGGGGGGCTCAAGAGACCCAGTACTTC. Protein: CASSPHSGGAQETQYF.

In DNA form, the CDR3 reads TGCAGCGTTGAAGTCCAAGGACAGAACCAAGAGACCCAGTACTTC. Encoded protein: CSVEVQGQNQETQYF. This sequence joins TRBV29-1 and TRBJ2-5; possibly TRBD1 for D (6 bases). The germline V and J ends were trimmed by 1 base and 0 bases, with 12 bases remaining between them. This CDR3 spans 15 amino acids. Germline V lookup: CDR1 SQVTM, CDR2 ANQGSEA.

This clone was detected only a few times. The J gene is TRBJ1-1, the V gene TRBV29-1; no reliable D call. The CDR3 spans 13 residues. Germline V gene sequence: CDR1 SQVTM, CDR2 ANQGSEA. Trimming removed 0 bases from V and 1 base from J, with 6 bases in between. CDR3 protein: CSVEERGNTEAFF. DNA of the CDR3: TGCAGCGTTGAAGAACGGGGGAACACTGAAGCTTTCTTT.

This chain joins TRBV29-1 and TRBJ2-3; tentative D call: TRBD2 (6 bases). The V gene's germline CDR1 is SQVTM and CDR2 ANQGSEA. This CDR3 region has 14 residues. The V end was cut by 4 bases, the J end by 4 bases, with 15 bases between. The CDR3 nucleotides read TGCAGCGTTGGTGTGCGGGGAGCCTCAGATACGCAGTATTTT. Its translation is CSVGVRGASDTQYF.

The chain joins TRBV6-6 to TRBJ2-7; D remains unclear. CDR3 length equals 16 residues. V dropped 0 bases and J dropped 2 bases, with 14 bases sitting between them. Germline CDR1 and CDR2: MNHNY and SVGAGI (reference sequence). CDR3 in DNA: TGTGCCAGCAGTTACTCGAAACAGATTTTAACCTACGAGCAGTACTTC. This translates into CASSYSKQILTYEQYF.

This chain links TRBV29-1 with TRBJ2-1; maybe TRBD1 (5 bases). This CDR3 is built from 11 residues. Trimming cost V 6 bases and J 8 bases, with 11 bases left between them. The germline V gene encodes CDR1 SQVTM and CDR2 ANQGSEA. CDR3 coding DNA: TGCAGCGTGGAAACAGGCGATGAGCAGTTCTTC. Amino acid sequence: CSVETGDEQFF.

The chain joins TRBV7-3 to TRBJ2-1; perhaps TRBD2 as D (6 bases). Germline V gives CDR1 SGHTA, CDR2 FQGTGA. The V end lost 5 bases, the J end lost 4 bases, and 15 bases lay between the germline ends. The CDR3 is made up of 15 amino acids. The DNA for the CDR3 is TGTGCCAGCAGCCTGATGAGCGGGCCTTACAATGAGCAGTTCTTC. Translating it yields CASSLMSGPYNEQFF.

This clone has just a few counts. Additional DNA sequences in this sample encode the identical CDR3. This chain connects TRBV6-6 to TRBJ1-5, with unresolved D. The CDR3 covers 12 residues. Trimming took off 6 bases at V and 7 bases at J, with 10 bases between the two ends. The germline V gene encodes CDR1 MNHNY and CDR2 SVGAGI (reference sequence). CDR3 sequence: CASSPRGQPQHF. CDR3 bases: TGTGCCAGCAGCCCCCGAGGGCAGCCCCAGCATTTT.

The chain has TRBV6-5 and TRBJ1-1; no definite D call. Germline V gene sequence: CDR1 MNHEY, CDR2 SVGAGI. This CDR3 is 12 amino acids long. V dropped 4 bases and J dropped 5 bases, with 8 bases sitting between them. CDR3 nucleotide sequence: TGTGCCAGCAGTTTCAGTGGAACTGAAGCTTTCTTT. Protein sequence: CASSFSGTEAFF.

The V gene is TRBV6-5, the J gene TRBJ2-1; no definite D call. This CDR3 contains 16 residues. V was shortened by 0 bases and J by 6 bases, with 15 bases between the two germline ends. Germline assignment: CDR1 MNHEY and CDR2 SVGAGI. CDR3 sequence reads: CASSYSMAFGTNEQFF. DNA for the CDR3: TGTGCCAGCAGTTACTCGATGGCCTTTGGCACCAATGAGCAGTTCTTC.

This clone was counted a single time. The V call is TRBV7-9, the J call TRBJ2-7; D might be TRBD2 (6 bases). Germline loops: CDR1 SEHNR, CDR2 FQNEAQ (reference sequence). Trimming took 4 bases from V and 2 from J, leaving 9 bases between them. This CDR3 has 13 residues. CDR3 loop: CASSSGSAYEQYF. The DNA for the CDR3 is TGTGCCAGCAGCTCCGGGAGCGCCTACGAGCAGTACTTC.

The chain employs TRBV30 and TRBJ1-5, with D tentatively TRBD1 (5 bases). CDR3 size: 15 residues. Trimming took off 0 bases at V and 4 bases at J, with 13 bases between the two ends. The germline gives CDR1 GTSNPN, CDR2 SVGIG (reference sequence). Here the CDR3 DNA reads TGTGCCTGGAGTGTCGGGGCAGGGCATAATCAGCCCCAGCATTTT. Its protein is CAWSVGAGHNQPQHF.

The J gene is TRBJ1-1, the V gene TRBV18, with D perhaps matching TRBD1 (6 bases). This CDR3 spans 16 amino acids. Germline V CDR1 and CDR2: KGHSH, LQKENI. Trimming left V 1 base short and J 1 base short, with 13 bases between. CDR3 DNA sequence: TGTGCCAGCTCACCACTCCGTCAGGACAGGAACACTGAAGCTTTCTTT. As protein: CASSPLRQDRNTEAFF.

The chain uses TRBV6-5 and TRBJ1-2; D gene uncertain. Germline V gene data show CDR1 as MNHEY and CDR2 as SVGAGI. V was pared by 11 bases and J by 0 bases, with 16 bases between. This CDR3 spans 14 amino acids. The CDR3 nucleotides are TGTGCCTTTCGGTATGAGGAACCTAACTATGGCTACACCTTC. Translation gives CAFRYEEPNYGYTF.

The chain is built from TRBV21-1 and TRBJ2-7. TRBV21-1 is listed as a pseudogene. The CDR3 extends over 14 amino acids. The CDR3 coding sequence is TGTGCCAGCAGCAAGGAAACGGATCCCCTCGAGCAGTACTTC. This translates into CASSKETDPLEQYF.

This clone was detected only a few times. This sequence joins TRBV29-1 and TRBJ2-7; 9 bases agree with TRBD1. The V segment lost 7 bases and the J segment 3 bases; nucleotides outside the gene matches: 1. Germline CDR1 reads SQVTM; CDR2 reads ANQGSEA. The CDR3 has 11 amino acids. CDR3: CSGTGDYEQYF. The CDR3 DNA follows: TGCAGCGGGACAGGGGACTACGAGCAGTACTTC.

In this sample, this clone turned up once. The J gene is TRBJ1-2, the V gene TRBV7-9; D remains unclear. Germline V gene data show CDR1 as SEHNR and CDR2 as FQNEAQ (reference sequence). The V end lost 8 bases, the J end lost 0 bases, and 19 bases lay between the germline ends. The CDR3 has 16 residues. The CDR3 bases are TGTGCCAGCCTTCGTGGGCGACATCTGACTAACTATGGCTACACCTTC. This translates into CASLRGRHLTNYGYTF.

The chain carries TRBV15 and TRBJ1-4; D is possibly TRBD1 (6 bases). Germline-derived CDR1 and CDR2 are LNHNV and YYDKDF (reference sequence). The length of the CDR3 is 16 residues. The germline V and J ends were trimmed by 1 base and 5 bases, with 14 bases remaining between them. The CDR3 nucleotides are TGTGCCACCAGCAGAGCCCCTGCGGGGGCGAATGAAAAACTGTTTTTT. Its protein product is CATSRAPAGANEKLFF.

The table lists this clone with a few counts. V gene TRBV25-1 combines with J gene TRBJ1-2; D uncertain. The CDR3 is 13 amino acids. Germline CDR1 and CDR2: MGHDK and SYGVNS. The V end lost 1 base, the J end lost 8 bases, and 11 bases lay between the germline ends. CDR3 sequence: CASSEWAGKGYTF. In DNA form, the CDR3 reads TGTGCCAGCAGTGAATGGGCGGGCAAAGGCTACACCTTC.

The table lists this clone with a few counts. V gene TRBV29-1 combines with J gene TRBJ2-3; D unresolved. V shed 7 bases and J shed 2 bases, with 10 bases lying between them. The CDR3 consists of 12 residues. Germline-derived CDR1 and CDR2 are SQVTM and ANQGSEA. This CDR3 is CSASGYTDTQYF. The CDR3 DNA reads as TGCAGCGCCTCCGGATACACAGATACGCAGTATTTT.

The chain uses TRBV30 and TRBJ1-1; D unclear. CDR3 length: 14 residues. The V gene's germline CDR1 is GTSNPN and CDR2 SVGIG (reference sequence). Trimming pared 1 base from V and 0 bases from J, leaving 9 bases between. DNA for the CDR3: TGTGCCTGGAGTGAGGGCCGAATGAACACTGAAGCTTTCTTT. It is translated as CAWSEGRMNTEAFF. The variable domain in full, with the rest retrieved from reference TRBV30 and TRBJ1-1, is SQTIHQWPATLVQPVGSPLSLECTVEGTSNPNLYWYRQAAGRGLQLLFYSVGIGQISSEVPQNLSASRPQDRQFILSSKKLLLSDSGFYLCAWSEGRMNTEAFFGQGTRLTVV.

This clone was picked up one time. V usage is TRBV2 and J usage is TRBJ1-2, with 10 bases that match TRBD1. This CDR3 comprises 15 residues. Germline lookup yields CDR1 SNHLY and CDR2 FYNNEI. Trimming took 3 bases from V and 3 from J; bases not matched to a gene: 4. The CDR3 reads CASSEGTGAYYGYTF. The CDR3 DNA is TGTGCCAGCAGTGAGGGGACAGGGGCCTACTATGGCTACACCTTC.

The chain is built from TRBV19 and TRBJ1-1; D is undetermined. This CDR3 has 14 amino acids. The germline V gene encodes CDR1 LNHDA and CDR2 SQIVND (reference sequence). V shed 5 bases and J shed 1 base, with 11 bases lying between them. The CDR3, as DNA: TGTGCCAGTAGTGGTGAGGTTGGGAACACTGAAGCTTTCTTT. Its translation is CASSGEVGNTEAFF.

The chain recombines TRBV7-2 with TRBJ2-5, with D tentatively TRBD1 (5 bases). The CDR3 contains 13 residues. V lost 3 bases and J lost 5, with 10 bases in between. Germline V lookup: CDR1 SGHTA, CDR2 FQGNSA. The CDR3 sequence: CASSFRPGETQYF. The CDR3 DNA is TGTGCCAGCAGCTTCAGACCAGGGGAGACCCAGTACTTC. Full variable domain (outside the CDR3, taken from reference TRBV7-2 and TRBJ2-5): GAGVSQSPSNKVTEKGKDVELRCDPISGHTALYWYRQSLGQGLEFLIYFQGNSAPDKSGLPSDRFSAERTGGSVSTLTIQRTQQEDSAVYLCASSFRPGETQYFGPGTRLLVL.

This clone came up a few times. The CDR3 DNA reads TGTGCCAGCAGCTGGGGGACAGGGCAAGAGACCCAGTACTTC. The encoded protein is CASSWGTGQETQYF. The chain recombines TRBV6-6 with TRBJ2-5; TRBD1 aligns across 9 bases. With V trimmed by 6 bases and J by 2 bases, 4 bases remained unmatched. Germline CDR1 reads MNHNY; CDR2 reads SVGAGI (reference sequence). This CDR3 region has 14 residues.

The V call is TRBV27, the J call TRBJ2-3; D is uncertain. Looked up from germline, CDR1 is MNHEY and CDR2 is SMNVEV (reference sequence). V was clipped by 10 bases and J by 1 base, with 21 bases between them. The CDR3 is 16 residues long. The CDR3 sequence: CANSSRGPSGTDTQYF. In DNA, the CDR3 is TGTGCCAATAGTTCCCGAGGACCCAGCGGCACAGATACGCAGTATTTT.

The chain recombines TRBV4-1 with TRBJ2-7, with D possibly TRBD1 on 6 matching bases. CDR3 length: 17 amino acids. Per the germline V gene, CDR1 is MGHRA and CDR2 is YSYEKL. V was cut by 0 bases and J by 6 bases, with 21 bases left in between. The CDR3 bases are TGCGCCAGCAGCCAAGAGGGGTTTAGGGGGAGCAGCGGCGAGCAGTACTTC. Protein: CASSQEGFRGSSGEQYF.

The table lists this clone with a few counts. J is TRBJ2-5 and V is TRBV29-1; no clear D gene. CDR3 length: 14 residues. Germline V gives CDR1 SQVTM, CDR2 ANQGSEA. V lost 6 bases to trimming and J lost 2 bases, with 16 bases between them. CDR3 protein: CSVVRAPGQETQYF. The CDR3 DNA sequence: TGCAGCGTCGTCCGGGCCCCAGGACAAGAGACCCAGTACTTC.